This record looks at one T cell receptor beta chain sequence and its context. Its antigen is unknown. No clone much larger than this one lies a single base away; base qualities are absent. This sample was taken from a study of blood T cell repertoires in COVID-19 (dated by TCRdb to between 2020 and 2021). With regard to the full study: The collaborator samples originated in the United States, Italy and Spain and spanned the acute and convalescent phases of COVID-19. The prospective study material was composed of cDNA or gDNA derived from T cells, B-cell-depleted T cells, or PBMCs. Deeply sampled blood TCRbeta repertoires from subjects exposed to, actively infected with, or recovered from COVID-19 were included in the dataset. A freely available public database, intended as a resource for researchers studying the immune response to SARS-CoV-2, is where the repertoires were released. The samples were drawn from the first 160 participants of the ongoing ImmuneRACE study and from over a thousand subjects provided by 6 global collaborators. A de-identified subject ID, COVID-19 status, age in years and sex were almost always included in the sample metadata. Where available, HLA class I and class II types were taken from metadata supplied by the sample provider and were not determined by assay-based typing.

TCRbeta CDR3 regions were amplified from genomic DNA by means of the immunoSEQ Assay, a bias-controlled multiplex PCR. As for the original processing: Nucleated cell counts per sample were estimated from amplification of reference gene primers within the assay. Sequence reads were collapsed and filtered to measure the absolute abundance of every unique TCRbeta CDR3 rearrangement. For each sample, productive Simpson clonality was calculated as the square root of Simpson's diversity index over productive rearrangements. TCRdb retrieved this table from immuneACCESS and kept in-frame rearrangements only. Not all clones are present; in checked studies, unresolved V genes account for under half, and no reason is known for the remainder. From that table come the V and J calls and clone size; the DNA was used to work out D and trimming. The sample data list 250,000 to 300,000 clones, and around 89% of these were observed just once. The top ten clonotypes cover around 3.5% of the sample.

The collaborating institutions used their own protocols to collect whole blood in K2EDTA tubes. For TCRbeta analysis, collaborators shipped samples in one of three forms: frozen whole blood, isolated PBMCs, or DNA extracted from either of those sample types. The germline V gene (reference sequence) provides CDR1 PRHDT and CDR2 FYEKMQ. Between the V and J ends, shortened by 5 bases and 3 bases respectively, the junction contains 16 bases. The CDR3, cysteine through phenylalanine, is 15 amino acids long. Of all the DNA, just the CDR3 is kept, 45 bases in frame from base 1. Points the paper makes about the study in general: The amount of clinical and demographic metadata varied by source and participant and was provided uncurated.

This clonotype originated in a woman in her forties with acute or convalescent COVID-19. The sequencing sample was made of peripheral blood. In this chain, TRBV13 is recombined with TRBJ1-1; TRBD1 might be the D gene, on 6 matching bases. The DNA sequence is given as TGTGCCAGCAGCACGCAAGGGGGAGTTGACACTGAAGCTTTCTTT. Its protein reads: CASSTQGGVDTEAFF.